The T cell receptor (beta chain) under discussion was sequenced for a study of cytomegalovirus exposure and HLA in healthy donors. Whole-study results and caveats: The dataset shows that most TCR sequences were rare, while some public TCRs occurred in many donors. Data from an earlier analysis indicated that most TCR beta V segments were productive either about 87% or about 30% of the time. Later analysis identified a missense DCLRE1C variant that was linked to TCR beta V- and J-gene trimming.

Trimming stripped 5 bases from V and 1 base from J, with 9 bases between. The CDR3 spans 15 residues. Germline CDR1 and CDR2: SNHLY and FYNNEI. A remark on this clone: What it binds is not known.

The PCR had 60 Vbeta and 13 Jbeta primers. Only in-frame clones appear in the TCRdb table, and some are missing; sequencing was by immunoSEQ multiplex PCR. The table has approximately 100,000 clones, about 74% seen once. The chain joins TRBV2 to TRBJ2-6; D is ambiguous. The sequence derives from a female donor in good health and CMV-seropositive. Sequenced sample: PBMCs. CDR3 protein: CASSPTESGANVLTF. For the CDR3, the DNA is TGTGCCAGCAGTCCAACAGAATCTGGGGCCAACGTCCTGACTTTC.